One sample yielded the 5 T cell receptor beta chains listed below, sequenced in a study of blood T cell repertoires in COVID-19. Clones were sequenced by immunoSEQ multiplex PCR, and TCRdb holds only the in-frame ones, with some missing. The top ten clones hold 3% of a sample with fewer than 400,000 clones, more than 75% of them seen once. The material sequenced was peripheral blood. These receptors were collected from a human donor in a cohort sampled during active COVID-19.

This clone was recorded once. The chain has TRBV4-1 and TRBJ2-3; 16 bases are shared with TRBD2. The CDR3 has 20 amino acids. Germline V gene sequence: CDR1 MGHRA, CDR2 YSYEKL. V shed 0 bases and J 4 bases; nucleotides not matched to a gene: 10. CDR3 nucleotide sequence: TGCGCCAGCAGCCAAGATCAGGGGACTAGCGGGAGGGCCGATCCAGATACGCAGTATTTT. It translates to CASSQDQGTSGRADPDTQYF.

This chain uses TRBV11-2 with TRBJ2-5; 12 positions match TRBD1. From germline, CDR1 is SGHAT and CDR2 FQNNGV. V trimming: 2 bases; J trimming: 5 bases; junction bases outside the gene matches: 6. The CDR3 is made up of 16 amino acids. As DNA, the CDR3 is TGTGCCAGCAGCTTATTATGGGACAGGGGGCAGGAGACCCAGTACTTC. Translation gives CASSLLWDRGQETQYF.

The V gene is TRBV14, the J gene TRBJ1-2; D uncertain. The V gene's germline CDR1 is SGHDN and CDR2 FVKESK. V was shortened by 0 bases and J by 3 bases, with 5 bases between the two germline ends. The CDR3 has 13 amino acids. The CDR3 spells CASSQEEDYGYTF. DNA for the CDR3: TGTGCCAGCAGCCAAGAGGAGGACTATGGCTACACCTTC.

V is TRBV6-5 and J is TRBJ1-6; tentative D call: TRBD1 (5 bases). Germline CDR1 MNHEY, CDR2 SVGAGI. The V end was cut by 7 bases, the J end by 10 bases, with 17 bases between. The CDR3 has 14 residues. The CDR3 sequence: CASIISRGDSPLHF. CDR3 DNA sequence: TGTGCCAGCATTATCAGTCGGGGGGACTCACCCCTCCACTTT.

The V call is TRBV5-1, the J call TRBJ2-2; the D is unclear. V lost 0 bases, J lost 5 bases, and 8 bases lay in between. This CDR3 is 14 amino acids long. Germline V gene data show CDR1 as SGHRS and CDR2 as YFSETQ. The CDR3 DNA reads TGCGCCAGCAGCTTGGTCCCGGAGACCGGGGAGCTGTTTTTT. Its translation is CASSLVPETGELFF.